Reported below is one T cell receptor beta chain. The source of the sample is a study of blood T cells in healthy people across ages. Sample-barcoded 5' priming and a J-beta primer mix drove a second PCR of about 6 to 11 cycles. TCRdb itself ran the 5' RACE reads through MiXCR, one entry per CDR3 protein. The sample has roughly 1,300,000 distinct CDR3 sequences, approximately 59% seen once. The clonotype comes from a young man in good health. Source material: blood.

The DNA for the CDR3 is TGCAGTGCATCCAGGGGGCTGGAGGAAAAACTGTTTTTT. It encodes CSASRGLEEKLFF. The genes are TRBV20-1 and TRBJ1-4; TRBD1 matches at 8 bases. The ends lost 6 bases at V and 8 bases at J; junction bases unmatched: 8. This CDR3 contains 13 residues. Germline assignment: CDR1 DFQATT and CDR2 SNEGSKA (reference sequence).